The present T cell receptor beta chain was sequenced within a study of T-cell reconstitution after alpha-beta-depleted transplantation in children listed by TCRdb under 2016. About the study as a whole: T-cell immune reconstitution after TCRalphabeta/CD19-depleted allogeneic hematopoietic cell transplantation in children was quantitatively tracked in the study by means of TCR repertoire profiling.

The library came from PCR. Sequenced using an Illumina HiSeq 2500. To normalize quantification of the TCRbeta repertoire, the TCR libraries were built with molecular barcoding that relied on unique molecular identifiers. TCRdb reanalyzed the raw reads on its own, using fastp at Q25 for trimming and MiXCR for clone calling, and kept in-frame beta chains. Records with the same CDR3 protein are collapsed into one entry carrying the most frequent genes and DNA. The sample contains a few hundred thousand distinct CDR3 sequences, 13% of them found a single time. The biggest ten clones account for around 4.5% of the sample. This clonotype was observed a handful of times. This clone's antigen is unknown. No base quality values were provided; no much bigger clone lies one nucleotide off. Measured from the cysteine to the phenylalanine, the CDR3 is 15 residues long. The kept DNA is CDR3 alone, 45 bases in frame from the first base. Compared with germline, V lacks 5 bases and J lacks 6 bases; bases without a gene match: 12. CDR1 and CDR2 (SGHTA, FQGNSA) derive from the germline V gene.

The rearranged segments are TRBV7-2 and TRBJ1-2, and 7 junction bases match TRBD1. The sample consisted of PBMCs, taken from the stem cell graft. The sequence was collected from a human donor who donated a stem cell graft to a child with Fanconi anemia. The DNA reads TGTGCCAGCAGCGCAGGGGGTGCGGGGAGGCATGGCTACACCTTC. This codes for CASSAGGAGRHGYTF.